A selection of T cell receptor beta chains follows, all from one sample in a study of OX40 agonist ivuxolimab in advanced cancers. The table came from immunoSEQ multiplex PCR; TCRdb's copy has only in-frame clones and leaves some out. The data show about 76,000 clones, approximately 85% seen once. This specimen was CD4+ or CD8+ T cells sorted from blood, taken in a trial of the OX40 agonist ivuxolimab. The receptors here all came from an adult with an advanced solid tumor such as melanoma, head and neck, liver or kidney cancer. Each CDR3 is given with its conserved first and last residue. A D gene is named only where the DNA matches it firmly. Rows give clone size only sometimes, using once, few, many, or a class for an expanded clone.

TRBJ1-5	NA	TRBV6-1	NA	TGTGCCAGCAGTTCGCAGGGTAATCAGCCCCAGCATTTT	CASSSQGNQPQHF
TRBJ2-7	NA	TRBV10-3	TRBD2	TGTGCCATCAGTGGCGGACTAGCGTATATCACGGAAGAGCAGTACTTC	CAISGGLAYITEEQYF
TRBJ2-6	NA	TRBV10-3	NA	TGTGCCATCAGTCAACGACGGAGACGCTCTGGGGCCAACGTCCTGACTTTC	CAISQRRRRSGANVLTF
TRBJ1-5	NA	TRBV6-1	NA	TGTGCCAGCACACCGGACGGGGGCAATCAGCCCCAGCATTTT	CASTPDGGNQPQHF
TRBJ1-1	NA	TRBV7-9	TRBD1	TGTGCCAGCAGCACCCGACAGGGTACTGCTTTCTTT	CASSTRQGTAFF
TRBJ2-7	NA	TRBV2	NA	TGTGCCAGCAGGAAAAGAGACTCCTACGAGCAGTACTTC	CASRKRDSYEQYF
TRBJ1-6	NA	TRBV19	NA	TGTGCCAGTAGTATTGCTCGGGGTGGTTCACCCCTCCACTTT	CASSIARGGSPLHF
TRBJ1-4	NA	TRBV7-9	NA	TGTGCCAGCAGCATTGGGGGGGCTGGGGCTGAAAAACTGTTTTTT	CASSIGGAGAEKLFF
TRBJ2-7	NA	TRBV27	NA	TGTGCCAGCAGTCAAAATCTCCACAGTTCCTACGAGCAGTACTTC	CASSQNLHSSYEQYF
TRBJ1-1	NA	TRBV7-9	NA	TGTGCCAGCTGTATGAACACTGAAGCTTTCTTT	CASCMNTEAFF
TRBJ2-7	NA	TRBV19	TRBD2	TGTGCCAGTAGTATCTCTAGGACTAGCGGAGGCAGGTACGAGCAGTACTTC	CASSISRTSGGRYEQYF
TRBJ2-3	NA	TRBV7-6	TRBD2	TGTGCCAGCAGCTCCCCGGGACTAGGGACAGATACGCAGTATTTT	CASSSPGLGTDTQYF
TRBJ2-7	NA	TRBV5-6	NA	TGTGCCAGCAGCGATACAGGGCTACACGAGCAGTACTTC	CASSDTGLHEQYF
TRBJ2-3	NA	TRBV6-6	NA	TGTGCCAGCTCAAACGTGGGGGGCAGCACAGATACGCAGTATTTT	CASSNVGGSTDTQYF
TRBJ2-3	NA	TRBV5-4	NA	TGTGCCAGCAGCTACGGACGGCAGAGCACAGATACGCAGTATTTT	CASSYGRQSTDTQYF
TRBJ2-1	NA	TRBV7-8	NA	TGTGCCAGCAGCCCGGACCCCAACAATGAGCAGTTCTTC	CASSPDPNNEQFF
TRBJ2-5	once	TRBV6-6	TRBD2	TGTGCCAGCAGTTCCCAATGGCGGGGGGTACAAGAGACCCAGTACTTC	CASSSQWRGVQETQYF
TRBJ2-5	NA	TRBV6-5	NA	TGTGCCAGCAGACAGGGAAATCAAGAGACCCAGTACTTC	CASRQGNQETQYF
TRBJ1-2	NA	TRBV19	TRBD1	TGTGCCAGTAGTCTCGGACAGGGGAACTATGGCTACACCTTC	CASSLGQGNYGYTF
TRBJ2-2	NA	TRBV2	NA	TGTGCCAGCAGTGTAGGGTCAGGGGGGACCGGGGAGCTGTTTTTT	CASSVGSGGTGELFF
TRBJ2-3	once	TRBV29-1	NA	TGCAGCGGAGAGAGAAGCGTAGATACGCAGTATTTT	CSGERSVDTQYF
TRBJ1-3	NA	TRBV7-3	NA	TGTGCCAGCAGCGCCGGCCCCGGAAACACCATATATTTT	CASSAGPGNTIYF
TRBJ1-4	once	TRBV2	NA	TGTGCCAGCAGTGAAGGGGAGGGAAGACTGAATGAAAAACTGTTTTTT	CASSEGEGRLNEKLFF
TRBJ2-3	NA	TRBV7-9	TRBD2	TGTGCCAGCAGCGTAAGACTAGCGGGGGAGAGAGATACGCAGTATTTT	CASSVRLAGERDTQYF
TRBJ2-5	NA	TRBV9	NA	TGTGCCAGCAGCGTAGGTAGCCCAGGCCAAGAGACCCAGTACTTC	CASSVGSPGQETQYF
TRBJ1-5	NA	TRBV6-5	NA	TGTGCCAGCAGTTACACCAGTTATAGCAATCAGCCCCAGCATTTT	CASSYTSYSNQPQHF
TRBJ1-3	NA	TRBV7-2	NA	TGTGCCAGCAGCTTAGAAGGCCGACAGGAGTATGGAAACACCATATATTTT	CASSLEGRQEYGNTIYF
TRBJ1-1	few	TRBV19	TRBD1	TGTGCCAGTAGTACCATTGACAGGGATGTCCCTGAAGCTTTCTTT	CASSTIDRDVPEAFF
TRBJ1-3	NA	TRBV18	TRBD1	TGTGCCAGCTCACCGTTTTCCCCCCCCACAGGGGCAAACTCTGGAAACACCATATATTTT	CASSPFSPPTGANSGNTIYF
TRBJ1-3	NA	TRBV11-2	NA	TGTGCCAGCAGCCCACGACCGGGAGTTGGAAACACCATATATTTT	CASSPRPGVGNTIYF
TRBJ2-5	NA	TRBV7-3	NA	TGTGCCAGCAGCTTATATGGGCAAGAGACCCAGTACTTC	CASSLYGQETQYF
TRBJ2-7	NA	TRBV29-1	TRBD2	TGCAGCGTTGTAGCGGGATCGCTCGGGGAGCAGTACTTC	CSVVAGSLGEQYF
TRBJ2-1	once	TRBV7-2	TRBD2	TGTGCCAGCAGCCTAGCGGGGGGCTACAATGAGCAGTTCTTC	CASSLAGGYNEQFF
TRBJ2-1	few	TRBV10-2	TRBD2	TGCGCCAGCAGTGAGGCGAGCGGGGGGGCCCATGAGCAGTTCTTC	CASSEASGGAHEQFF
TRBJ2-5	NA	TRBV7-2	NA	TGTGCCAGCAGCCCCCGTAGGGGGGGGGAGACCCAGTACTTC	CASSPRRGGETQYF
TRBJ2-3	NA	TRBV29-1	NA	TGCAGCGTCCCCGGGGCCGCGGGCATGGGTACGCAGTATTTT	CSVPGAAGMGTQYF
TRBJ1-6	few	TRBV6-5	TRBD1	TGTGCCAGCAGACAGGGGGATAATTCACCCCTCCACTTT	CASRQGDNSPLHF
TRBJ1-2	NA	TRBV6-5	NA	TGCGCCAGCAGTTCCGGGATCAGGGAATATGGCTACACCTTC	CASSSGIREYGYTF
TRBJ2-7	once	TRBV30	NA	TGTGCCTGGAGTGTAGGTTCGGGGACATACTACGAGCAGTACTTC	CAWSVGSGTYYEQYF
TRBJ2-3	NA	TRBV5-4	NA	TGTGCCAGCAGCAAACAAGGCCTAATCACAGATACGCAGTATTTT	CASSKQGLITDTQYF